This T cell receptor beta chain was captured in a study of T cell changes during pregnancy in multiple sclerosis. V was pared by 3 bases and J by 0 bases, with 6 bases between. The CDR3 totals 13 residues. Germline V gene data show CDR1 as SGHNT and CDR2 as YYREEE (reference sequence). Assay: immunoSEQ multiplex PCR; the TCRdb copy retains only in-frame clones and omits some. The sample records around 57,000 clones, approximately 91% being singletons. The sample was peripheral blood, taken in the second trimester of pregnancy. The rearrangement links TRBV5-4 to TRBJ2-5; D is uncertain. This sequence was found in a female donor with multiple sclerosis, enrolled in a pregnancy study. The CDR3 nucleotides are TGTGCCAGCAGCTCTAATTACCAAGAGACCCAGTACTTC. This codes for CASSSNYQETQYF.